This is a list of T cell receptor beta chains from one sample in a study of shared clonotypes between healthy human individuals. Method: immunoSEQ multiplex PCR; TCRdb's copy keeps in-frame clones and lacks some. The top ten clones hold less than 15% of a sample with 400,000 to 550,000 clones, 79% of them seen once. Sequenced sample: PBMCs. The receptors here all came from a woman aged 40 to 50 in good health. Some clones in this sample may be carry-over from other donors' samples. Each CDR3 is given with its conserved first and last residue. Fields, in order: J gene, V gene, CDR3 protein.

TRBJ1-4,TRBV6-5,CASSYSIPYRGEKLFF
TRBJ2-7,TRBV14,CASSRDRYEQYF
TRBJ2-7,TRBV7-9,CASSLEGGVPYEQYF
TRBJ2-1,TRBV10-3,CAISDSTTRAHEQFF
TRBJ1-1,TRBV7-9,CASTPRQGLAEAFF
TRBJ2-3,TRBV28,CASSSLETPSGGTDTQYF
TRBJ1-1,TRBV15,CATSRAEKAYTGLPMNTEAFF
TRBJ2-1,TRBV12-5,CASGLAVPGLAGGPPSYNEQFF
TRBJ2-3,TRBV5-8,CASSRGTGGTDTQYF
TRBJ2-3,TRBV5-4,CASSQLRDFSTDTQYF
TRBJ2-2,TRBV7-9,CASSTSSAGELFF
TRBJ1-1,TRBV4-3,CASSQDLIGQGRTSTEAFF
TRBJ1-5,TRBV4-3,CASSQEGGMGHNQPQHF
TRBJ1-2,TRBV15,CATSRGGSDYGYTF
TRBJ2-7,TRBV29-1,CSVIGVQGSYEQYF
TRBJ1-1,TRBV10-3,CAIRIATEGMAFF
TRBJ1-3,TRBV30,CAWRSGNTIYF
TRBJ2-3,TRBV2,CASSRRGDTQYF
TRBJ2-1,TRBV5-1,CASSLVTSGSKRDEQFF
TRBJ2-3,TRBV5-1,CASSTGIDTQYF